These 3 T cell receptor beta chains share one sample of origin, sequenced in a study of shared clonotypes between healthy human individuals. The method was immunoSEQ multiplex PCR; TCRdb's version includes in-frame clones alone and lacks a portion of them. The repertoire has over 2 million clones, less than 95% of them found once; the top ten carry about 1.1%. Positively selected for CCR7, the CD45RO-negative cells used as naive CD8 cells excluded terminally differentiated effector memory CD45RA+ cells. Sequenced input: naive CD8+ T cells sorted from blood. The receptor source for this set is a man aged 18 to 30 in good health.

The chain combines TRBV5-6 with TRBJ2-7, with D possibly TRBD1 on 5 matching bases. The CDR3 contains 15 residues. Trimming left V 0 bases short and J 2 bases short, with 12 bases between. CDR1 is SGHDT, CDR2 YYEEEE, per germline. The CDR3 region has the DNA TGTGCCAGCAGCTTGGAAGGGGTACCGGCCTACGAGCAGTACTTC. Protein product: CASSLEGVPAYEQYF.

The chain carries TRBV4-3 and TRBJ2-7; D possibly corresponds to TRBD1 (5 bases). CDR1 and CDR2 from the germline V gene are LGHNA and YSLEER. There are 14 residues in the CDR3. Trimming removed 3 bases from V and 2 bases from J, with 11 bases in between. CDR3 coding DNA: TGCGCCAGCAGCCAGTACAGGTCGACCTACGAGCAGTACTTC. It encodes CASSQYRSTYEQYF.

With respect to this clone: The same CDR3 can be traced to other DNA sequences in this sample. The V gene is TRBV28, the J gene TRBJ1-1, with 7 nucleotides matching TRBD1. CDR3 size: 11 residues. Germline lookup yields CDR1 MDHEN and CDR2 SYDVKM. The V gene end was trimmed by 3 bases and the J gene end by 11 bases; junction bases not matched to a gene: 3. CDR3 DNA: TGTGCCAGCAGTTTCACAGGGGAGGCTTTCTTT. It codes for CASSFTGEAFF.